Below are 26 T cell receptor beta chains sequenced from a single sample in a study of blood T cell repertoires in COVID-19. Libraries were prepared by immunoSEQ multiplex PCR; TCRdb keeps only in-frame clonotypes and omits some of them. This table has some 270,000 clones, about 80% appearing once. Sequenced sample: PBMCs or T cells enriched from blood (not recorded which). Receptors originate from a man aged 45-65 years who had recovered from COVID-19.

The V gene is TRBV6-1, the J gene TRBJ1-1; 9 bases are shared with TRBD1. Germline V CDR1 and CDR2: MNHNS, SASEGT. CDR3 size: 12 residues. J gave up 11 bases and V 3 bases, and 4 bases lay outside the gene matches. This CDR3 is CASSETGGKAFF. The DNA of the CDR3 is TGTGCCAGCAGTGAGACAGGGGGTAAGGCTTTCTTT.

This rearrangement joins TRBV28 to TRBJ1-4; weak D call: TRBD1 (6 bases). Germline V lookup: CDR1 MDHEN, CDR2 SYDVKM. The CDR3 is made up of 19 amino acids. The ends were cut back, 5 bases at V and 0 bases at J, with 22 bases in the middle. The DNA for the CDR3 is TGTGCCAGCAGTCCCCTCAGGGGACTAAGGAATGCAACTAATGAAAAACTGTTTTTT. Encoded protein: CASSPLRGLRNATNEKLFF. Complete variable domain (other parts from reference TRBV28 and TRBJ1-4): DVKVTQSSRYLVKRTGEKVFLECVQDMDHENMFWYRQDPGLGLRLIYFSYDVKMKEKGDIPEGYSVSREKKERFSLILESASTNQTSMYLCASSPLRGLRNATNEKLFFGSGTQLSVL.

V gene TRBV27 combines with J gene TRBJ1-6, with 11 bases matching TRBD1. Germline V gene data show CDR1 as MNHEY and CDR2 as SMNVEV (reference sequence). CDR3 length: 16 amino acids. Trimming took 5 bases from V and 8 from J; bases not matched to a gene: 8. The CDR3 region has the DNA TGTGCCAGCAGTCCCTGGACAGGGGGCTTGGATTCACCCCTCCACTTT. Amino acids: CASSPWTGGLDSPLHF.

This rearrangement joins TRBV3-1 (or the pseudogene TRBV3-2) to TRBJ1-2; D is possibly TRBD1 (5 bases). The germline V gene encodes CDR1 LGHDT and CDR2 YNNKEL (reference sequence). CDR3 length: 13 amino acids. Trimming took 1 base from V and 6 from J, leaving 9 bases between them. CDR3 residues: CASSQVGADGYTF. The CDR3 DNA reads TGTGCCAGCAGCCAAGTTGGGGCGGATGGCTACACCTTC.

The chain employs TRBV28 and TRBJ1-1; 9 positions match TRBD1. This CDR3 comprises 16 residues. Losses at the gene ends were 2 bases for V and 6 bases for J; bases not matched to a gene: 10. Germline assignment: CDR1 MDHEN and CDR2 SYDVKM. The CDR3 is CASSLIGGGQGSEAFF. DNA for the CDR3: TGTGCCAGCAGTTTAATTGGCGGGGGACAGGGATCTGAAGCTTTCTTT.

This clone was seen only a few times. The chain combines TRBV10-1 with TRBJ1-3; unclear D gene. The CDR3 contains 11 residues. V lost 6 bases to trimming and J lost 4 bases, with 4 bases between them. The germline gives CDR1 WNHNN, CDR2 SYGVQD (reference sequence). In DNA form, the CDR3 reads TGCGCCAGCAGACAAGGAAACACCATATATTTT. It codes for CASRQGNTIYF.

The rearrangement joins TRBV6-4 to TRBJ2-5; tentatively, D is TRBD2 (7 bases). The V end lost 11 bases, the J end lost 3 bases, and 22 bases lay between the germline ends. Germline V gene data show CDR1 as MRHNA and CDR2 as SNTAGT. There are 15 residues in the CDR3. CDR3 in amino acids: CAADPGEGGEETQYF. In DNA, the CDR3 is TGTGCCGCCGACCCGGGGGAGGGGGGGGAAGAGACCCAGTACTTC.

The chain employs TRBV27 and TRBJ2-3, with 8 bases aligning to TRBD2. This CDR3 has 18 amino acids. Germline values: CDR1 MNHEY, CDR2 SMNVEV (reference sequence). Trimming took 4 bases from V and 2 from J; bases not matched to a gene: 14. This CDR3 is CASSSLGGGRQITDTQYF. The CDR3 DNA follows: TGTGCCAGCAGTTCGTTGGGCGGCGGGAGGCAAATCACAGATACGCAGTATTTT.

This clone was detected only a few times. V is TRBV7-9 and J is TRBJ1-2; no clear D. This CDR3 is built from 14 residues. V was trimmed by 1 base and J by 6 bases, leaving 12 bases between them. Germline V lookup: CDR1 SEHNR, CDR2 FQNEAQ (reference sequence). Written as DNA, the CDR3 is TGTGCCAGCAGCTTAGGGGAGTACGAGAATGGCTACACCTTC. Amino acids: CASSLGEYENGYTF. The variable domain in full, with the rest retrieved from reference TRBV7-9 and TRBJ1-2, is DTGVSQNPRHKITKRGQNVTFRCDPISEHNRLYWYRQTLGQGPEFLTYFQNEAQLEKSRLLSDRFSAERPKGSFSTLEIQRTEQGDSAMYLCASSLGEYENGYTFGSGTRLTVV.

V is TRBV5-4 and J is TRBJ1-1; 7 bases match TRBD1. Germline V gene lookup returns CDR1 SGHNT and CDR2 YYREEE (reference sequence). CDR3 length: 13 residues. J was trimmed by 6 bases and V by 3 bases; bases with no gene match: 5. The CDR3 reads CASSSGTESEAFF. CDR3 bases: TGTGCCAGCAGCTCCGGGACAGAATCTGAAGCTTTCTTT.

The chain combines TRBV14 with TRBJ1-2; perhaps TRBD1 as D (5 bases). Trimming left V 4 bases short and J 5 bases short, with 14 bases between. Germline values: CDR1 SGHDN, CDR2 FVKESK. The CDR3 has 14 amino acids. CDR3 bases: TGTGCCAGCAGCCTCGCGGGGCTGAGGTATGGCTACACCTTC. It specifies CASSLAGLRYGYTF.

In nucleotides, the CDR3 is TGCGCCAGCAGCTTGGCCCGTCTGGCAGGGGTTGCGGAGACCCAGTACTTC. Protein sequence: CASSLARLAGVAETQYF. This rearrangement joins TRBV5-1 to TRBJ2-5, with a possible D match to TRBD1 (6 bases). Germline CDR1 reads SGHRS; CDR2 reads YFSETQ. V dropped 0 bases and J dropped 5 bases, with 20 bases sitting between them. This CDR3 has 17 amino acids.

This clone was counted between two and nine times. The CDR3 DNA is TGTGCCAGCAGTGAAGAGAGTTTCGGAGCTTTCTTT. It codes for CASSEESFGAFF. V gene TRBV2 combines with J gene TRBJ1-1, with D unresolved. The CDR3 has 12 residues. Germline V gene sequence: CDR1 SNHLY, CDR2 FYNNEI. The V gene lost 1 base and the J gene lost 10 bases, with 10 bases spanning the gap.

V gene TRBV5-1 combines with J gene TRBJ1-1; TRBD1 matches at 9 bases. The J segment lost 5 bases and the V segment lost 0 bases, leaving 5 bases of the junction unmatched. The CDR3 is 15 amino acids. Per germline, CDR1 SGHRS and CDR2 YFSETQ. The chain's CDR3 is CASSLEGQGWTEAFF. The CDR3 coding sequence is TGCGCCAGCAGCTTGGAGGGACAGGGATGGACTGAAGCTTTCTTT.

The CDR3 reads CASQFAGMTPLHF. CDR3 DNA: TGTGCCAGTCAATTCGCGGGAATGACACCCCTCCACTTT. V usage is TRBV27 and J usage is TRBJ1-6; no reliable D call. This CDR3 comprises 13 residues. Germline V lookup: CDR1 MNHEY, CDR2 SMNVEV (reference sequence). Trimming took off 9 bases at V and 11 bases at J, with 17 bases between the two ends.

This chain links TRBV28 with TRBJ2-1, with TRBD2 identical over 14 bases. Germline V lookup: CDR1 MDHEN, CDR2 SYDVKM. V was pared by 5 bases and J by 9 bases, with 9 bases of the junction left unmatched. The CDR3 sequence is 16 residues long. CDR3 DNA: TGTGCCAGCAGTACCCCCGGGACTAGCGGGAGTAGTGAGCAGTTCTTC. This gives the protein CASSTPGTSGSSEQFF.

The chain recombines TRBV24-1 with TRBJ2-7, with D maybe TRBD1 (5 bases). V was clipped by 3 bases and J by 6 bases, with 11 bases between them. CDR3 length: 13 amino acids. Germline CDR1 KGHDR, CDR2 SFDVKD. This CDR3 is CATSDPDSFEQYF. The DNA of the CDR3 is TGTGCCACCAGTGATCCTGACAGCTTCGAGCAGTACTTC.

This sequence joins TRBV5-3 and TRBJ1-3, with a tentative D call TRBD1 (6 bases). TRBV5-3 is an ORF for which the function is uncertain. This CDR3 contains 15 residues. Deletions cut 4 bases from V and 0 bases from J, with 11 bases between. The CDR3 is CARSPQGTSGNTIYF. DNA of the CDR3: TGTGCCAGAAGCCCACAGGGAACCTCTGGAAACACCATATATTTT.

V is TRBV6-5 and J is TRBJ2-7; D possibly corresponds to TRBD1 (5 bases). Germline V lookup: CDR1 MNHEY, CDR2 SVGAGI. The CDR3 extends over 14 amino acids. Trimming removed 5 bases at V and 8 bases at J, with 19 bases between. The CDR3 coding sequence is TGTGCCAGCAGTCAAATACATGTAAAGGACAAGCAGTACTTC. Protein product: CASSQIHVKDKQYF.

This clone was seen a single time. This sequence joins TRBV7-9 and TRBJ2-3; D may be TRBD2 (6 bases). The V end lost 8 bases, the J end lost 0 bases, and 15 bases lay between the germline ends. Germline V gives CDR1 SEHNR, CDR2 FQNEAQ (reference sequence). The CDR3 is 15 residues long. CDR3: CASGLSGVSTDTQYF. The CDR3 DNA reads as TGTGCCAGCGGCCTATCGGGGGTGAGCACAGATACGCAGTATTTT.

The V and J genes are TRBV28 and TRBJ1-2; the D gene is possibly TRBD1 (6 bases). The V and J ends lost 6 bases and 4 bases respectively, with 15 bases between them. Germline lookup yields CDR1 MDHEN and CDR2 SYDVKM. The CDR3 is 14 residues long. For the CDR3, the DNA is TGTGCCAGCAGCCCAGCGGGACAAAGCTATGGCTACACCTTC. Amino acids: CASSPAGQSYGYTF.

The rearrangement uses TRBV4-1 and TRBJ1-2; tentatively, D is TRBD1 (6 bases). Germline V gene lookup returns CDR1 MGHRA and CDR2 YSYEKL. Trimming shortened V by 8 bases and J by 10 bases, and 26 bases separated the two germline ends. CDR3 size: 15 residues. The CDR3 spells CASGPGEQGVFVYTF. In nucleotides, the CDR3 is TGCGCCAGCGGCCCCGGGGAACAGGGAGTTTTCGTCTACACCTTC.

The CDR3 DNA reads as TGTGCCAGCAGCCTCGTGGGAGGGGCGGCCGATACGCAGTATTTT. This translates into CASSLVGGAADTQYF. This rearrangement joins TRBV7-3 to TRBJ2-3, with 7 nucleotides matching TRBD2. The V gene's germline CDR1 is SGHTA and CDR2 FQGTGA. V was pared by 5 bases and J by 6 bases, with 11 bases of the junction left unmatched. This CDR3 spans 15 amino acids.

The gene calls are TRBV24-1 and TRBJ2-7, with a tentative D call TRBD1 (6 bases). This CDR3 region has 13 residues. Trimming shortened V by 3 bases and J by 5 bases, and 10 bases separated the two germline ends. Germline V gene lookup returns CDR1 KGHDR and CDR2 SFDVKD. The CDR3 nucleotides read TGTGCCACCAGTGATGCCCACAGGGACGAGCAGTACTTC. Translating it yields CATSDAHRDEQYF.

The chain recombines TRBV4-2 with TRBJ1-3, with D possibly matching TRBD1 (5 bases). V dropped 1 base and J dropped 0 bases, with 10 bases sitting between them. The CDR3 runs to 16 residues. CDR1 LGHNA and CDR2 YNFKEQ come from the germline V gene. CDR3 sequence reads: CASSQGGRSSGNTIYF. Written as DNA, the CDR3 is TGTGCCAGCAGCCAAGGGGGCCGCAGCTCTGGAAACACCATATATTTT.

The chain couples TRBV7-3 to TRBJ1-1; perhaps TRBD1 as D (6 bases). The V and J ends lost 2 bases and 5 bases respectively, with 12 bases between them. The CDR3 is 14 amino acids. Germline assignment: CDR1 SGHTA and CDR2 FQGTGA. CDR3 coding DNA: TGTGCCAGCAGCTTACAGGGGACAACGACTGAAGCTTTCTTT. Translation: CASSLQGTTTEAFF.